This TCR beta chain was sequenced during a study of shared clonotypes between healthy human individuals. Across several immunoSEQ plates, the genomic DNA of each subset was split evenly. Template for every sorted-subset replicate PCR totaled about 0.2 ug DNA, roughly 30,000 T cell genomes. Libraries were prepared by immunoSEQ multiplex PCR; TCRdb keeps only in-frame clonotypes and omits some of them. The table includes just over 95,000 clones, 67% detected once. The CDR3 totals 14 residues. V lost 9 bases, J lost 0 bases, and 14 bases lay in between. CDR1 and CDR2 (germline): LNHDA, SQIVND (reference sequence).

The sample consisted of memory CD8+ T cells sorted from blood. The subset denotes: CD45RO+ cells pooled with CCR7-negative TemRA cells. The receptor was isolated from a man younger than 40 in good health. V usage is TRBV19 and J usage is TRBJ1-1; D gene ambiguous. This chain's CDR3 is CASKTERLNTEAFF. The CDR3 bases are TGTGCCAGCAAAACAGAGAGATTGAACACTGAAGCTTTCTTT.